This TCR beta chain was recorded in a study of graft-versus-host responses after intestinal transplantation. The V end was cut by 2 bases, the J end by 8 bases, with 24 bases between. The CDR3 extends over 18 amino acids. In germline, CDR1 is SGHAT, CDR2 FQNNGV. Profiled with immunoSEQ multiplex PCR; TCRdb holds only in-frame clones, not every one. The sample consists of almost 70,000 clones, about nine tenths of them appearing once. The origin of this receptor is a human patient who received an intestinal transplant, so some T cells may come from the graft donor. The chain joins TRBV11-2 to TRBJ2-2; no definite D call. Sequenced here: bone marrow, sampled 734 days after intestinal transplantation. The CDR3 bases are TGTGCCAGCAGCTTAAGTGGTGGAAGTTGGACCCCGCTGGGGGAGCTGTTTTTT. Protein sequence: CASSLSGGSWTPLGELFF.